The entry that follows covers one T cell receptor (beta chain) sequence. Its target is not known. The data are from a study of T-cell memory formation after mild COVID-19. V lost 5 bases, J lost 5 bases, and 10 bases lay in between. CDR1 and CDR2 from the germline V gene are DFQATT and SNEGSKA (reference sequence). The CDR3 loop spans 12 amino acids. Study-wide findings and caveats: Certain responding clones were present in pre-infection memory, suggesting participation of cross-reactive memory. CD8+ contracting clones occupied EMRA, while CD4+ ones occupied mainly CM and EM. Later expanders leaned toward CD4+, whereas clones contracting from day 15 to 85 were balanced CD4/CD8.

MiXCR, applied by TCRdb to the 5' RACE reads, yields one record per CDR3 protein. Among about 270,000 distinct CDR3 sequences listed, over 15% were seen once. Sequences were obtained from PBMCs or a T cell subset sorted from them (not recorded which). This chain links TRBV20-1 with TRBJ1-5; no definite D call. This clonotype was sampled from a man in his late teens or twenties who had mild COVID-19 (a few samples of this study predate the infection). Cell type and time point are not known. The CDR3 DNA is TGCAGTGCTGGTCAACGCGATCAGCCCCAGCATTTT. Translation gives CSAGQRDQPQHF.